The 19 T cell receptor beta chains listed next were all sequenced from one sample in a study of blood T cell repertoires in COVID-19. Here immunoSEQ multiplex PCR was the method, and the copy in TCRdb shows in-frame clones only, minus some. This table has 210,000 or so clones, around 81% appearing once. The sequenced material came from PBMCs or T cells enriched from blood (not recorded which). The source of these receptors is a woman between 50 and 59 years old with acute COVID-19.

The V gene is TRBV18, the J gene TRBJ2-7; 7 bases fit TRBD1. The trim removed 3 bases at V and 4 bases at J, leaving 6 bases unmatched. The CDR3 has 14 residues. Germline V CDR1 and CDR2: KGHSH, LQKENI. In nucleotides, the CDR3 is TGTGCCAGCTCACCGACTCAGGGGGTATACGAGCAGTACTTC. This gives the protein CASSPTQGVYEQYF.

This chain links TRBV28 with TRBJ1-2; TRBD1 might be the D (5 bases). The CDR3 is made up of 13 amino acids. Germline loops: CDR1 MDHEN, CDR2 SYDVKM. V lost 8 bases to trimming and J lost 4 bases, with 14 bases between them. CDR3 amino acids: CASGRGAGYGYTF. As DNA, the CDR3 is TGTGCCAGCGGACGTGGGGCAGGCTATGGCTACACCTTC.

This clone was detected once. In DNA, the CDR3 is TGTGCCAGCACATCGACGGAGGGTGGCAATCAGCCCCAGCATTTT. Translating gives CASTSTEGGNQPQHF. The genes are TRBV7-8 and TRBJ1-5; no definite D call. This CDR3 is built from 15 residues. Trimming shortened V by 7 bases and J by 2 bases, and 15 bases separated the two germline ends. The V gene's germline CDR1 is SGHVS and CDR2 FQNEAQ. Combining the CDR3 with reference TRBV7-8 and TRBJ1-5 gives the whole variable domain GAGVSQSPRYKVAKRGQDVALRCDPISGHVSLFWYQQALGQGPEFLTYFQNEAQLDKSGLPSDRFFAERPEGSVSTLKIQRTQQEDSAVYLCASTSTEGGNQPQHFGDGTRLSIL.

The chain links TRBV7-2 to TRBJ2-7, with 8 bases identical to TRBD1. The junction had 6 bases not matched to a gene; V was cut back by 2 bases and J by 0 bases. Germline CDR1 is SGHTA and CDR2 is FQGNSA. The CDR3 covers 16 residues. The CDR3 here is CASSLSRGLSSYEQYF. The CDR3 DNA is TGTGCCAGCAGCTTATCCAGGGGGCTCAGCTCCTACGAGCAGTACTTC.

The V gene is TRBV7-9, the J gene TRBJ1-6, with D unclear. Looked up from germline, CDR1 is SEHNR and CDR2 is FQNEAQ (reference sequence). Trimming stripped 0 bases from V and 9 bases from J, with 9 bases between. This CDR3 has 14 residues. DNA of the CDR3: TGTGCCAGCAGCTTAGCGCCTGGGAGTTCACCCCTCCACTTT. Protein product: CASSLAPGSSPLHF.

This chain links TRBV3-1 (or the pseudogene TRBV3-2) with TRBJ2-7, with 8 bases aligning to TRBD1. J lost 3 bases, V lost 4 bases, and 5 bases had no gene match. This CDR3 spans 14 amino acids. Germline V CDR1 and CDR2: LGHDT, YNNKEL (reference sequence). The DNA for the CDR3 is TGTGCCAGCAGCCGTTCCGGACAGGGCTACGAGCAGTACTTC. Encoded protein: CASSRSGQGYEQYF.

V is TRBV10-3 and J is TRBJ2-7; tentatively, D is TRBD1 (6 bases). V was cut by 8 bases and J by 0 bases, with 11 bases left in between. Germline V gene sequence: CDR1 ENHRY, CDR2 SYGVKD. This CDR3 comprises 13 residues. CDR3 sequence: CAIGQSSSYEQYF. Written as DNA, the CDR3 is TGTGCCATCGGACAGTCCAGCTCCTACGAGCAGTACTTC.

This sequence joins TRBV6-5 and TRBJ1-4, with 9 bases fitting TRBD1. Trimming at V came to 6 bases and at J to 11 bases, leaving 7 bases not matched to a gene. This CDR3 is 13 amino acids long. Germline CDR1 and CDR2: MNHEY and SVGAGI. This CDR3 reads CASRGTGTSKLFF. The CDR3 nucleotides are TGTGCCAGCAGGGGGACAGGGACCTCGAAACTGTTTTTT.

J is TRBJ1-2 and V is TRBV28, with 9 bases matching TRBD1. Germline CDR1 and CDR2: MDHEN and SYDVKM. V shed 5 bases and J 3 bases; nucleotides not matched to a gene: 7. The CDR3 spans 15 residues. Here the CDR3 reads CASSRGDRAYYGYTF. The CDR3 region has the DNA TGTGCCAGCAGTCGAGGGGACAGGGCTTACTATGGCTACACCTTC.

The sample holds one count of this clone. The chain combines TRBV6-5 with TRBJ1-6, with D uncertain. Trimming pared 8 bases from V and 1 base from J, leaving 6 bases between. CDR3 length equals 13 residues. Germline CDR1 is MNHEY and CDR2 is SVGAGI. As DNA, the CDR3 is TGTGCCAGCGGCAGGTCCTATAATTCACCCCTCCACTTT. As protein: CASGRSYNSPLHF.

The rearrangement joins TRBV19 to TRBJ2-5, with TRBD2 identical over 15 bases. The germline V gene has CDR1 LNHDA and CDR2 SQIVND (reference sequence). Trimming took 4 bases from V and 9 from J; bases not matched to a gene: 3. CDR3 length equals 14 residues. CDR3 sequence (DNA): TGTGCCAGTAGTAGAGGGACTAGCGGGGGGCCCCAGTACTTC. It translates to CASSRGTSGGPQYF.

The chain uses TRBV23-1 and TRBJ2-2; TRBD1 matches 9 bases. TRBV23-1 is an open reading frame whose function is uncertain. The CDR3 is 19 residues long. V gave up 2 bases and J gave up 4 bases; unmatched junction bases: 14. The CDR3 here is CASSQPGQGEDFRTGELFF. The DNA for the CDR3 is TGCGCCAGCAGTCAACCGGGACAGGGAGAAGATTTTCGCACCGGGGAGCTGTTTTTT.

The chain couples TRBV7-2 to TRBJ2-1; D remains ambiguous. The CDR3 is 16 amino acids. V lost 2 bases to trimming and J lost 0 bases, with 11 bases between them. Germline CDR1 reads SGHTA; CDR2 reads FQGNSA. The CDR3 sequence is CASSLTGRISYNEQFF. The CDR3 bases are TGTGCCAGCAGCTTAACTGGGCGAATCTCCTACAATGAGCAGTTCTTC.

This clone was observed a single time. J is TRBJ2-6 and V is TRBV18, with D possibly matching TRBD1 (6 bases). Germline V CDR1 and CDR2: KGHSH, LQKENI. The V end lost 6 bases, the J end lost 0 bases, and 15 bases lay between the germline ends. The CDR3 totals 17 residues. The CDR3 nucleotides read TGTGCCAGCTCCTCCCGGGACATTAGCTCTGGGGCCAACGTCCTGACTTTC. Protein sequence: CASSSRDISSGANVLTF.

The gene calls are TRBV5-6 and TRBJ2-7; 9 bases align to TRBD1. The CDR3 has 17 amino acids. The V gene's germline CDR1 is SGHDT and CDR2 YYEEEE. With V trimmed by 2 bases and J by 4 bases, 13 bases remained unmatched. CDR3: CASSFFADRDREYEQYF. The CDR3 nucleotides are TGTGCCAGCAGCTTTTTCGCGGACCGGGACAGGGAGTACGAGCAGTACTTC.

This clone was recorded at least ten times. The chain is built from TRBV7-2 and TRBJ1-2; tentatively, D is TRBD1 (5 bases). The CDR3 is 14 residues long. Trimming removed 0 bases at V and 6 bases at J, with 11 bases between. The germline gives CDR1 SGHTA, CDR2 FQGNSA. The CDR3 sequence: CASSLAGGGDGYTF. Written as DNA, the CDR3 is TGTGCCAGCAGCTTAGCGGGGGGAGGGGATGGCTACACCTTC.

The rearrangement joins TRBV2 to TRBJ2-3; D is perhaps TRBD2 (5 bases). CDR3 length: 16 amino acids. V shed 8 bases and J shed 5 bases, with 23 bases lying between them. Germline-derived CDR1 and CDR2 are SNHLY and FYNNEI. The CDR3 spells CASDPRLSGMVDTQYF. For the CDR3, the DNA is TGTGCCAGCGACCCGCGCCTCTCGGGGATGGTAGATACGCAGTATTTT.

The CDR3 region has the DNA TGTGCCAGCAGCAGCGCAACCGGGGCAACTAATGAAAAACTGTTTTTT. Residues: CASSSATGATNEKLFF. The rearrangement joins TRBV5-6 to TRBJ1-4; no reliable D call. V was cut by 4 bases and J by 0 bases, with 13 bases left in between. Germline CDR1 reads SGHDT; CDR2 reads YYEEEE. This CDR3 region has 16 residues.

This chain's CDR3 is CASSWAGPVDEKLFF. The CDR3 DNA follows: TGTGCCAGCAGCTGGGCAGGGCCGGTGGATGAAAAACTGTTTTTT. This sequence joins TRBV5-6 and TRBJ1-4; D is perhaps TRBD1 (5 bases). V was shortened by 3 bases and J by 6 bases, with 15 bases between the two germline ends. CDR3 length: 15 residues. CDR1 is SGHDT and CDR2 is YYEEEE in the germline V gene. Combining the CDR3 with reference TRBV5-6 and TRBJ1-4 gives the whole variable domain DAGVTQSPTHLIKTRGQQVTLRCSPKSGHDTVSWYQQALGQGPQFIFQYYEEEERQRGNFPDRFSGHQFPNYSSELNVNALLLGDSALYLCASSWAGPVDEKLFFGSGTQLSVL.